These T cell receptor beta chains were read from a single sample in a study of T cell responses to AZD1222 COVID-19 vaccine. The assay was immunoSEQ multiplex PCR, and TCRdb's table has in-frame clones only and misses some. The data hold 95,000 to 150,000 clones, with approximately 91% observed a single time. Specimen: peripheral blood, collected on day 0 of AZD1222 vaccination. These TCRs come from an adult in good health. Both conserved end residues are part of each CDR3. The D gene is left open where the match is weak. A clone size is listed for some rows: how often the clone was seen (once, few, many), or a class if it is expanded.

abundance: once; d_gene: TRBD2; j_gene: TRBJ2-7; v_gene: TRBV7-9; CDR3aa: CASSSHLAGGPLSSYEQYF; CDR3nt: TGTGCCAGCAGCTCGCACCTAGCGGGAGGGCCCTTAAGCTCCTACGAGCAGTACTTC
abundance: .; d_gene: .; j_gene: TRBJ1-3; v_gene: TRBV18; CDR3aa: CASSPLSVSGNTIYF; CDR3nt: TGTGCCAGCTCACCATTGTCCGTCTCTGGAAACACCATATATTTT
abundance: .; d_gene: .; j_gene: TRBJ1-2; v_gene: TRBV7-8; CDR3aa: CASAPGVYGYTF; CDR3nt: TGTGCCAGCGCCCCAGGGGTCTATGGCTACACCTTC
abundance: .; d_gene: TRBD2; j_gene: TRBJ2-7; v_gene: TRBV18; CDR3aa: CASSRRTSGAYEQYF; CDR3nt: TGTGCCAGCTCACGACGGACTAGCGGGGCCTACGAGCAGTACTTC
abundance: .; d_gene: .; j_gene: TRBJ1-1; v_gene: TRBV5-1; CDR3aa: CASSLIAEANTEAFF; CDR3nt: TGCGCCAGCAGCTTAATCGCGGAGGCGAACACTGAAGCTTTCTTT
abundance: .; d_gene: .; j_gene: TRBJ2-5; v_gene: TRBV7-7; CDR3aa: CASGPGSRETQYF; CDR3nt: TGTGCTAGCGGACCGGGAAGCAGAGAGACCCAGTACTTC
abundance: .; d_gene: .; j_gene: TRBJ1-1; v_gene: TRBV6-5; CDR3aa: CASSYSRWNTEAFF; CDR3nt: TGTGCCAGCAGTTACTCGAGGTGGAACACTGAAGCTTTCTTT
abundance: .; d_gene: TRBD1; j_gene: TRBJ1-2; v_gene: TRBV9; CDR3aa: CASSVRQGDGYTF; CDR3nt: TGTGCCAGCAGCGTAAGGCAGGGGGACGGCTACACCTTC
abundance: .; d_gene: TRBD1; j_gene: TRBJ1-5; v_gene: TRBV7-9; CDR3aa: CASSLEGGSDSNQPQHF; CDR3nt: TGTGCCAGCAGCTTAGAAGGGGGCTCGGATAGCAATCAGCCCCAGCATTTT
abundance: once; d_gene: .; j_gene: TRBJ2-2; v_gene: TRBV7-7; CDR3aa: CASSSSRTGELFF; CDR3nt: TGTGCCAGCAGCTCCTCTAGGACCGGGGAGCTGTTTTTT
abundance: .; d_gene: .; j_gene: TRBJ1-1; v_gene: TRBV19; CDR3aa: CASSIDRDTEAFF; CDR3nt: TGTGCCAGTAGTATAGATAGAGACACTGAAGCTTTCTTT
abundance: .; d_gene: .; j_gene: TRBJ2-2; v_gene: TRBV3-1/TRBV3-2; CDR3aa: CASSPVGNTGELFF; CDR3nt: TGTGCCAGCAGTCCGGTTGGCAACACCGGGGAGCTGTTTTTT